The 5 T cell receptor beta chains presented below share a single source sample, sequenced in a study of OX40 agonist ivuxolimab in advanced cancers. Generated by immunoSEQ multiplex PCR, the TCRdb table keeps only in-frame clones and is missing some. The sample lists some 79,000 clones; 92% were seen once. The sample here was CD4+ or CD8+ T cells sorted from blood, taken in a trial of the OX40 agonist ivuxolimab. These receptors all stem from an adult with an advanced solid tumor such as melanoma, head and neck, liver or kidney cancer.

The chain has TRBV21-1 and TRBJ2-1; TRBD2 is taken as the D call from the table, unchecked against the DNA. TRBV21-1 has pseudogene status. CDR3 length: 17 amino acids. CDR3 DNA: TGTGCCAGCAGCCCCGCGGGAGTTGCTAGCGGTTACAATGAGCAGTTCTTC. Protein product: CASSPAGVASGYNEQFF.

The chain combines TRBV6-5 with TRBJ2-7; possibly TRBD1 for D (6 bases). This CDR3 is built from 15 residues. The V gene's germline CDR1 is MNHEY and CDR2 SVGAGI. The germline V and J ends were trimmed by 2 bases and 0 bases, with 11 bases remaining between them. The chain's CDR3 is CASSYQGLSSYEQYF. The CDR3 nucleotides read TGTGCCAGCAGTTACCAGGGGCTGAGCTCCTACGAGCAGTACTTC.

CDR3 in DNA: TGTGCCAGCAGAGACTTCCAGCTTGAAGCTTTCTTT. It yields the protein CASRDFQLEAFF. The genes are TRBV19 and TRBJ1-1; D is unresolved. Germline V CDR1 and CDR2: LNHDA, SQIVND (reference sequence). The CDR3 consists of 12 residues. Trimming removed 9 bases at V and 7 bases at J, with 15 bases between.

The gene calls are TRBV18 and TRBJ2-1; 8 bases are shared with TRBD2. CDR3 length: 15 amino acids. Germline assignment: CDR1 KGHSH and CDR2 LQKENI. V lost 3 bases, J lost 6 bases, and 7 bases stayed unmatched. The chain's CDR3 is CASSPLDSGINEQFF. The CDR3 DNA reads as TGTGCCAGCTCACCCCTGGATAGCGGGATCAATGAGCAGTTCTTC.

This chain connects TRBV5-1 to TRBJ1-1, with D possibly TRBD1 on 5 matching bases. The CDR3 consists of 14 residues. Per germline, CDR1 SGHRS and CDR2 YFSETQ. Deletions cut 2 bases from V and 4 bases from J, with 12 bases between. The DNA for the CDR3 is TGCGCCAGCAGCTTAGAGGGGATCGGCACTGAAGCTTTCTTT. Translated: CASSLEGIGTEAFF.